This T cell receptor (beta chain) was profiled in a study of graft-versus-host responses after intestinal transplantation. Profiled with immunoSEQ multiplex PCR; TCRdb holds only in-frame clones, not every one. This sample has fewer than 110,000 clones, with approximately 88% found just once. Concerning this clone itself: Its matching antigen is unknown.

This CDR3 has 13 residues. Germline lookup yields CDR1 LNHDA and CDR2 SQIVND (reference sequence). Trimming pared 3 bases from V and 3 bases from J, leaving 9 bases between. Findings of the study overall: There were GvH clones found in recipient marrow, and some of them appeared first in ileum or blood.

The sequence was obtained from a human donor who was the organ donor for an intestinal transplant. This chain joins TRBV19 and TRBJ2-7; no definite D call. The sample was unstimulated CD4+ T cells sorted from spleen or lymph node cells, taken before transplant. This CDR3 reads CASSIDGYYEQYF. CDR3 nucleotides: TGTGCCAGTAGTATCGACGGCTACTACGAGCAGTACTTC.